What follows is one T cell receptor beta chain and its context. The antigen is undetermined. The CDR3 covers 15 residues. Germline assignment: CDR1 ENHRY and CDR2 SYGVKD. V dropped 3 bases and J dropped 4 bases, with 15 bases sitting between them. The sample comes from a study of cytomegalovirus exposure and HLA in healthy donors. Points from the study as a whole: There were reportedly fewer N-insertions in an Asian-associated ancestry cluster than the roughly 670-donor mean, in a later analysis. Across donors, presence/absence analyses took sequencing depth to be roughly uniform.

PCR employed 60 Vbeta and 13 Jbeta primers. Method: immunoSEQ multiplex PCR; TCRdb's copy keeps in-frame clones and lacks some. The data show around 100,000 clones, and the top ten clones hold 3% to 3.5%. Material: PBMCs. This receptor was identified in a middle-aged man in good health and CMV-seronegative. The chain recombines TRBV10-3 with TRBJ1-2, with TRBD1 as a possible D gene (6 bases). As DNA, the CDR3 is TGTGCCATCAGTGAAAATTGGCAGGGGACCTATGGCTACACCTTC. As protein: CAISENWQGTYGYTF.